This T cell receptor beta chain was sequenced for a study of cytomegalovirus exposure and HLA in healthy donors. Some clones are missing from TCRdb's copy, which holds only in-frame ones; the method was immunoSEQ multiplex PCR. The sample yields about 200,000 clones, 70% to 90% seen once. Trimming took 6 bases from V and 4 from J; bases not matched to a gene: 6. Germline CDR1 and CDR2: LNHDA and SQIVND (reference sequence). The CDR3 loop spans 14 amino acids. Material: PBMCs. This receptor was taken from a woman under 30 in good health and CMV-seronegative. This chain joins TRBV19 and TRBJ2-7, with 10 positions matching TRBD2. The CDR3 sequence: CASSPLAGVYEQYF. DNA of the CDR3: TGTGCCAGTAGCCCGCTAGCGGGAGTTTACGAGCAGTACTTC.